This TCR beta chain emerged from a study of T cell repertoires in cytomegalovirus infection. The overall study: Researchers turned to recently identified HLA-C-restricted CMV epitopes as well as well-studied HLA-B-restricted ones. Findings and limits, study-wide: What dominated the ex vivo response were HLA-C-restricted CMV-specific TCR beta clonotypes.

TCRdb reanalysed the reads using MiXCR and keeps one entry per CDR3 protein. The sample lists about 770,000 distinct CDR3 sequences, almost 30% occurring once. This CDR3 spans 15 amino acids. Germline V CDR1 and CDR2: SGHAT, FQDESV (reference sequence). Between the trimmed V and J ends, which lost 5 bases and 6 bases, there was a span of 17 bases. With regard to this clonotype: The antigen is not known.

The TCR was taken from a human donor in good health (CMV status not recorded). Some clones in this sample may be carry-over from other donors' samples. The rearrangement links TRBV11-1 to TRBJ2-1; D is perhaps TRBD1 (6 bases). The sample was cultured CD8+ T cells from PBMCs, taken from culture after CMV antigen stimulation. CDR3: CASSIVTGTLNEQFF. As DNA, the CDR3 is TGTGCCAGCAGCATCGTCACCGGGACACTCAATGAGCAGTTCTTC.